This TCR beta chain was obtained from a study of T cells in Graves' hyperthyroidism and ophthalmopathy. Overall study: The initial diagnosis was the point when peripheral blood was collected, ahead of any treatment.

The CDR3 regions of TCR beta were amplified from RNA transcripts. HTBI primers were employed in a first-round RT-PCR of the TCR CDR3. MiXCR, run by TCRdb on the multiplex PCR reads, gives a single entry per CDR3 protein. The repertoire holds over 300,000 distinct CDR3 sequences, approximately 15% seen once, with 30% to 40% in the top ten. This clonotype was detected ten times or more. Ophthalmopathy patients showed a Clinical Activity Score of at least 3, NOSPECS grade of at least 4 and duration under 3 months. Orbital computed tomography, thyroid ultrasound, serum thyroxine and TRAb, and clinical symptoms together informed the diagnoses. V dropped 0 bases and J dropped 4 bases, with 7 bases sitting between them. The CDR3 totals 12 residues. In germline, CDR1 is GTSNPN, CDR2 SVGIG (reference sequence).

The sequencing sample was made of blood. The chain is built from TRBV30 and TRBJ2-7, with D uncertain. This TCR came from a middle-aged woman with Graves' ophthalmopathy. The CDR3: CAWSVSQYEQYF. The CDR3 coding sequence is TGTGCCTGGAGTGTAAGTCAGTACGAGCAGTACTTC.